These 24 T cell receptor beta chains share one sample of origin, sequenced in a study of T cell responses to AZD1222 COVID-19 vaccine. Clones were sequenced by immunoSEQ multiplex PCR, and TCRdb holds only the in-frame ones, with some missing. The profile shows approximately 130,000 clones, about 88% of them singletons. The sample consisted of peripheral blood, taken on day 0 of AZD1222 vaccination. These receptors all stem from an adult in good health.

J is TRBJ2-3 and V is TRBV9; D remains ambiguous. Trimming took 0 bases from V and 2 from J, leaving 13 bases between them. Germline V gene sequence: CDR1 SGDLS, CDR2 YYNGEE. The length of the CDR3 is 16 residues. For the CDR3, the DNA is TGTGCCAGCAGCGTAGCTAAGGCTAACCCCACAGATACGCAGTATTTT. Encoded protein: CASSVAKANPTDTQYF.

This clone was observed a few times. V gene TRBV5-1 combines with J gene TRBJ1-6; D perhaps matches TRBD1 (6 bases). Germline loops: CDR1 SGHRS, CDR2 YFSETQ. The length of the CDR3 is 15 residues. V gave up 4 bases and J gave up 7 bases, with 15 bases separating them. The CDR3 reads CASSPGAGGNSPLHF. The CDR3 bases are TGCGCCAGCAGCCCGGGGGCGGGGGGGAATTCACCCCTCCACTTT.

V usage is TRBV6-5 and J usage is TRBJ1-2; 8 bases are a match to TRBD1. With V trimmed by 0 bases and J by 6 bases, 6 bases remained unmatched. Germline V gene lookup returns CDR1 MNHEY and CDR2 SVGAGI. The CDR3 loop spans 15 amino acids. The CDR3 spells CASSYSPGGVNGYTF. The DNA of the CDR3 is TGTGCCAGCAGTTACTCCCCAGGGGGCGTCAATGGCTACACCTTC.

This clone was picked up one time. This chain joins TRBV2 and TRBJ1-2; D is perhaps TRBD1 (5 bases). Trimming removed 4 bases at V and 2 bases at J, with 14 bases between. Germline loops: CDR1 SNHLY, CDR2 FYNNEI. The CDR3 has 15 residues. The CDR3 coding sequence is TGTGCCAGCAGTGTCACAGGCCTGCAGAACTATGGCTACACCTTC. The encoded protein is CASSVTGLQNYGYTF.

This chain joins TRBV18 and TRBJ1-6; 11 positions match TRBD1. CDR3 length: 18 residues. Germline V gene data show CDR1 as KGHSH and CDR2 as LQKENI. V lost 4 bases, J lost 8 bases, and 13 bases stayed unmatched. The CDR3 spells CASSLNPGTGGGHSPLHF. The CDR3 DNA reads TGTGCCAGCTCACTAAACCCCGGGACAGGGGGAGGCCATTCACCCCTCCACTTT.

This chain uses TRBV5-1 with TRBJ1-1; tentative D call: TRBD1 (6 bases). CDR1 SGHRS and CDR2 YFSETQ come from the germline V gene. The CDR3 sequence is 14 residues long. Trimming shortened V by 4 bases and J by 1 base, and 11 bases separated the two germline ends. The CDR3 spells CASSVGGQNTEAFF. The CDR3 DNA reads as TGCGCCAGCAGCGTGGGGGGGCAGAACACTGAAGCTTTCTTT. The complete variable domain, with remaining parts taken from reference TRBV5-1 and TRBJ1-1, reads KAGVTQTPRYLIKTRGQQVTLSCSPISGHRSVSWYQQTPGQGLQFLFEYFSETQRNKGNFPGRFSGRQFSNSRSEMNVSTLELGDSALYLCASSVGGQNTEAFFGQGTRLTVV.

This clone appeared a single time. The rearrangement joins TRBV5-4 to TRBJ1-2; D is ambiguous. The CDR3 covers 12 residues. V shed 0 bases and J shed 4 bases, with 4 bases lying between them. Germline assignment: CDR1 SGHNT and CDR2 YYREEE (reference sequence). The CDR3 DNA sequence: TGTGCCAGCAGCTTGGACAGCTATGGCTACACCTTC. Translation gives CASSLDSYGYTF. The variable domain in full, with the rest retrieved from reference TRBV5-4 and TRBJ1-2, is ETGVTQSPTHLIKTRGQQVTLRCSSQSGHNTVSWYQQALGQGPQFIFQYYREEENGRGNFPPRFSGLQFPNYSSELNVNALELDDSALYLCASSLDSYGYTFGSGTRLTVV.

The genes are TRBV5-1 and TRBJ2-2; 9 positions match TRBD1. The V and J ends lost 1 base and 5 bases, in that order; junction bases with no gene match: 6. Germline CDR1 reads SGHRS; CDR2 reads YFSETQ. The length of the CDR3 is 16 residues. CDR3 nucleotides: TGCGCCAGCAGCTTGAGGGACAGGGCGGGGACCGGGGAGCTGTTTTTT. Translated, it gives CASSLRDRAGTGELFF.

This chain uses TRBV5-6 with TRBJ1-3, with 11 bases that match TRBD1. After removal of 5 bases from V and 0 bases from J, the junction contained 13 bases not matched to a gene. Germline V CDR1 and CDR2: SGHDT, YYEEEE. CDR3 length equals 19 residues. This CDR3 reads CASRHTGTGGFFSGNTIYF. DNA of the CDR3: TGTGCCAGCAGGCATACCGGGACAGGGGGATTCTTCTCTGGAAACACCATATATTTT. The entire variable domain, with the rest obtained from reference TRBV5-6 and TRBJ1-3, is as follows: DAGVTQSPTHLIKTRGQQVTLRCSPKSGHDTVSWYQQALGQGPQFIFQYYEEEERQRGNFPDRFSGHQFPNYSSELNVNALLLGDSALYLCASRHTGTGGFFSGNTIYFGEGSWLTVV.

The chain joins TRBV4-1 to TRBJ1-4, with D possibly being TRBD1 (6 bases). The germline V gene encodes CDR1 MGHRA and CDR2 YSYEKL. This CDR3 contains 18 residues. V lost 0 bases, J lost 0 bases, and 14 bases lay in between. The CDR3 DNA follows: TGCGCCAGCAGCCAAGATTCCCCCGGACAGACAACTAATGAAAAACTGTTTTTT. Translating gives CASSQDSPGQTTNEKLFF.

The chain's CDR3 is CASTLAGGDYGYTF. The DNA for the CDR3 is TGTGCCAGCACCCTGGCGGGAGGGGACTATGGCTACACCTTC. The chain links TRBV7-9 to TRBJ1-2, with TRBD1 as a possible D gene (5 bases). The CDR3 extends over 14 amino acids. CDR1 and CDR2 (germline): SEHNR, FQNEAQ (reference sequence). V gave up 7 bases and J gave up 3 bases, with 15 bases separating them.

The genes are TRBV7-2 and TRBJ2-5; perhaps TRBD1 as D (5 bases). Trimming left V 1 base short and J 5 bases short, with 11 bases between. The CDR3 has 14 residues. CDR1 SGHTA and CDR2 FQGNSA come from the germline V gene. CDR3 bases: TGTGCCAGCAGCTTAGGGGGCCTCGTTGAGACCCAGTACTTC. Protein product: CASSLGGLVETQYF.

CDR3 protein: CSLAGTSGTEQFF. The DNA of the CDR3 is TGCAGCCTGGCCGGGACTAGCGGGACGGAGCAGTTCTTC. The rearrangement uses TRBV29-1 and TRBJ2-1; 13 positions match TRBD2. The CDR3 has 13 amino acids. Germline V gives CDR1 SQVTM, CDR2 ANQGSEA. V was pared by 8 bases and J by 10 bases, with 8 bases of the junction left unmatched.

CDR3 DNA sequence: TGTGCCAGCAGTCCATCCACAGGGGTGGAGGATACGCAGTATTTT. It translates to CASSPSTGVEDTQYF. The chain recombines TRBV6-5 with TRBJ2-3; TRBD1 matches at 7 bases. Germline trimming cut 5 bases from V and 6 bases from J; bases unmatched to any gene: 11. The CDR3 sequence is 15 residues long. Germline CDR1 MNHEY, CDR2 SVGAGI.

This chain uses TRBV6-5 with TRBJ1-2; 9 positions agree with TRBD1. Germline V gene lookup returns CDR1 MNHEY and CDR2 SVGAGI. V shed 6 bases, J shed 5 bases, and the junction held 10 bases outside the gene matches. CDR3 size: 15 residues. The CDR3 sequence is CASSTGTGYMYGYTF. CDR3 DNA: TGTGCCAGCAGCACCGGGACAGGGTATATGTATGGCTACACCTTC.

This chain connects TRBV7-9 to TRBJ2-7; 7 nucleotides agree with TRBD1. Germline CDR1 and CDR2: SEHNR and FQNEAQ (reference sequence). The CDR3 covers 14 residues. Trimming at V came to 4 bases and at J to 6 bases, leaving 9 bases not matched to a gene. The CDR3 nucleotides are TGTGCCAGCAGCTACGGAACAGGGGCAAGCGAGCAGTACTTC. Translating gives CASSYGTGASEQYF.

This chain uses TRBV27 with TRBJ1-4; D uncertain. V lost 6 bases and J lost 7, with 12 bases in between. Germline CDR1 reads MNHEY; CDR2 reads SMNVEV (reference sequence). This CDR3 region has 13 residues. The CDR3 coding sequence is TGTGCCAGCAGCTCGGCCGCGGTTGAAAAACTGTTTTTT. It is translated as CASSSAAVEKLFF.

The J gene is TRBJ1-1, the V gene TRBV27; 8 bases fit TRBD1. The germline V gene encodes CDR1 MNHEY and CDR2 SMNVEV (reference sequence). V was clipped by 6 bases and J by 11 bases; unmatched bases: 11. The CDR3 has 13 residues. The CDR3 sequence: CASRWTGLYLAFF. The CDR3, as DNA: TGTGCCAGCAGGTGGACAGGGCTTTATTTGGCTTTCTTT.

This sequence joins TRBV27 and TRBJ1-2; 8 nucleotides agree with TRBD1. V was pared by 0 bases and J by 8 bases, with 11 bases of the junction left unmatched. The CDR3 is 16 amino acids. The V gene's germline CDR1 is MNHEY and CDR2 SMNVEV (reference sequence). CDR3 protein: CASSLSSGQGALGYTF. In DNA form, the CDR3 reads TGTGCCAGCAGTTTATCGAGCGGTCAGGGGGCGCTGGGCTACACCTTC.

As for this clone: Different DNA sequences within this sample yield the same CDR3. The chain links TRBV19 to TRBJ1-2; tentatively, D is TRBD1 (5 bases). The length of the CDR3 is 12 residues. V shed 5 bases and J shed 3 bases, with 7 bases lying between them. The germline gives CDR1 LNHDA, CDR2 SQIVND (reference sequence). The CDR3 DNA reads TGTGCCAGTAGTGGGGGATACTATGGCTACACCTTC. Protein: CASSGGYYGYTF.

The V call is TRBV20-1, the J call TRBJ2-2; TRBD1 might be the D (5 bases). The CDR3 consists of 13 residues. V was pared by 3 bases and J by 1 base, with 6 bases between. Germline V gene lookup returns CDR1 DFQATT and CDR2 SNEGSKA (reference sequence). The CDR3, as DNA: TGCAGTGCTAGTGGACAGAACACCGGGGAGCTGTTTTTT. It yields the protein CSASGQNTGELFF.

The chain has TRBV1 and TRBJ1-5; the table's D call of TRBD1 was not tested on the DNA. TRBV1 is designated a pseudogene. This CDR3 is 15 amino acids long. The CDR3 is CTSSQDFRTNQPQHF. CDR3 DNA sequence: TGCACCAGCAGCCAAGATTTTAGGACAAATCAGCCCCAGCATTTT.

This clone has just one count. The chain carries TRBV5-1 and TRBJ1-2; D is undetermined. Germline CDR1 and CDR2: SGHRS and YFSETQ. V was trimmed by 6 bases and J by 8 bases, leaving 14 bases between them. The CDR3 runs 12 residues. For the CDR3, the DNA is TGCGCCAGCACCCTAGACTCGGGAGGCTACACCTTC. Translating it yields CASTLDSGGYTF.

This clone has just one count. V and J are TRBV5-6 and TRBJ1-1; 9 bases align to TRBD1. V was pared by 3 bases and J by 4 bases, with 7 bases of the junction left unmatched. Germline lookup yields CDR1 SGHDT and CDR2 YYEEEE. The CDR3 is made up of 15 amino acids. In nucleotides, the CDR3 is TGTGCCAGCAGCTATGGGGACAGGGAGGGCACTGAAGCTTTCTTT. It translates to CASSYGDREGTEAFF.